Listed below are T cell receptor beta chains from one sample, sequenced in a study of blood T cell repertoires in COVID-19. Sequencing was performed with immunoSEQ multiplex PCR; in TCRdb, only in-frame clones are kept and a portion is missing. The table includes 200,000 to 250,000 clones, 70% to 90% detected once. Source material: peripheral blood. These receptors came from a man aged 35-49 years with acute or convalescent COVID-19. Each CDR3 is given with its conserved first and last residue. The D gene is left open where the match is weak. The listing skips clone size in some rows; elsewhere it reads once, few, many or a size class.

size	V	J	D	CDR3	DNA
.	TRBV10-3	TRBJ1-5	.	CATGLSNQPQHF	TGTGCCACCGGTCTTAGCAATCAGCCCCAGCATTTT
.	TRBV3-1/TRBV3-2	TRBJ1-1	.	CASSPGIVNTEAFF	TGTGCCAGCAGCCCAGGCATCGTGAACACTGAAGCTTTCTTT
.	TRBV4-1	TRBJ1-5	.	CASSQGQGYPDQPQHF	TGCGCCAGCAGCCAAGGCCAGGGGTATCCGGATCAGCCCCAGCATTTT
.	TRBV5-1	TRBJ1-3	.	CASSPDSRNTIYF	TGCGCCAGCAGCCCGGACAGCCGGAACACCATATATTTT
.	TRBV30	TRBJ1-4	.	CAWSDGSGGTPKREKLFF	TGTGCCTGGAGTGATGGTTCTGGAGGGACCCCCAAAAGGGAAAAACTGTTTTTT
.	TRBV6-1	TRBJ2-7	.	CASSDPGMAYEQYF	TGTGCCAGCAGTGACCCAGGGATGGCCTACGAGCAGTACTTC
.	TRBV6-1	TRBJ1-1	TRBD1	CASNLNRGRTEAFF	TGTGCCAGCAACTTAAACAGGGGGCGGACTGAAGCTTTCTTT
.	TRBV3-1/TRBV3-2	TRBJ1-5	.	CASSQEGGPQHF	TGTGCCAGCAGCCAAGAGGGGGGACCCCAGCATTTT
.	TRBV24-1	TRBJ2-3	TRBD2	CATSDPSSGGTDTQYF	TGTGCCACCAGTGACCCCTCTAGCGGGGGAACAGATACGCAGTATTTT
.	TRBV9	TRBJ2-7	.	CASSATGSSSYEQYF	TGTGCCAGCAGCGCGACAGGATCTAGCTCCTACGAGCAGTACTTC
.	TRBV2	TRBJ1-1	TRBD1	CASRDTGGTAEAFF	TGTGCCAGCAGGGATACAGGGGGTACGGCTGAAGCTTTCTTT
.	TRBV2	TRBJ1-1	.	CASSVGGRNTEAFF	TGTGCCAGCAGCGTAGGAGGGAGAAACACTGAAGCTTTCTTT
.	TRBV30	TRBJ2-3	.	CAWRYGIRSTDTQYF	TGTGCCTGGAGGTACGGGATCCGTAGCACAGATACGCAGTATTTT
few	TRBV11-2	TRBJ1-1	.	CASSREGGYTEAFF	TGTGCCAGCAGCCGTGAGGGTGGCTACACTGAAGCTTTCTTT
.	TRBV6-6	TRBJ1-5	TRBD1	CASRTGGPNQPQHF	TGTGCCAGCCGGACAGGGGGCCCCAATCAGCCCCAGCATTTT
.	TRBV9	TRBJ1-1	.	CASSVAGTPGRTEAFF	TGTGCCAGCAGCGTTGCCGGGACACCGGGTCGGACTGAAGCTTTCTTT
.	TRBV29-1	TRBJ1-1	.	CSVRPRENVAEAFF	TGCAGCGTCCGCCCGAGGGAAAACGTGGCTGAAGCTTTCTTT
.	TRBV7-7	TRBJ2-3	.	CASSSGLATGDTQYF	TGTGCCAGCAGCTCGGGCCTAGCCACCGGAGATACGCAGTATTTT
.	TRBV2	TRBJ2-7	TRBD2	CASTLAGFSSYEQYF	TGTGCCAGCACGTTAGCGGGGTTTAGCTCCTACGAGCAGTACTTC
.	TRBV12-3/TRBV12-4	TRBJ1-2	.	CASSLIREAGYTF	TGTGCCAGCAGTTTGATCCGGGAAGCTGGCTACACCTTC
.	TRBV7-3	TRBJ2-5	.	CASSLGSGGRETQYF	TGTGCCAGCAGCTTAGGGTCCGGGGGGCGAGAGACCCAGTACTTC